One and the same sample provided the 28 T cell receptor beta chains below, sequenced in a study of identical twins. TCRdb used MiXCR to reprocess the 5' RACE reads, holding one entry per CDR3 protein. The repertoire includes about 550,000 distinct CDR3 sequences, around 20% of them detected once, and 0.45% to 0.5% sits in the top ten. This sample also belongs to another study, concerning yellow fever vaccine responses in identical twins.

What was sequenced was CD4+ T cells sorted from blood. These receptors all stem from a woman under 30 in good health.

Here the CDR3 reads CASSLVRGLGTDTQYF. In DNA, the CDR3 is TGTGCCAGCAGCTTAGTGCGCGGGTTAGGCACAGATACGCAGTATTTT. The chain carries TRBV7-9 and TRBJ2-3; tentatively, D is TRBD2 (5 bases). CDR1 SEHNR and CDR2 FQNEAQ come from the germline V gene (reference sequence). CDR3 length: 16 residues. V shed 1 base and J shed 1 base, with 12 bases lying between them.

V gene TRBV28 combines with J gene TRBJ1-4; D is undetermined. The CDR3 runs 14 residues. V lost 6 bases and J lost 0, with 8 bases in between. CDR1 and CDR2 from the germline V gene are MDHEN and SYDVKM. The CDR3 reads CASSVFATNEKLFF. The DNA of the CDR3 is TGTGCCAGCAGCGTCTTTGCAACTAATGAAAAACTGTTTTTT. Complete variable domain (other parts from reference TRBV28 and TRBJ1-4): DVKVTQSSRYLVKRTGEKVFLECVQDMDHENMFWYRQDPGLGLRLIYFSYDVKMKEKGDIPEGYSVSREKKERFSLILESASTNQTSMYLCASSVFATNEKLFFGSGTQLSVL.

This sequence joins TRBV12-3 or TRBV12-4 and TRBJ2-7; unclear D gene. The CDR3 is 12 residues long. V lost 2 bases, J lost 5 bases, and 7 bases lay in between. The CDR3 spells CASSLSRNEQYF. The CDR3 bases are TGTGCCAGCAGTTTAAGTCGCAACGAGCAGTACTTC.

This chain connects TRBV6-2 or TRBV6-3 to TRBJ2-3, with D perhaps TRBD2 (6 bases). The CDR3 loop spans 17 amino acids. V lost 7 bases and J 0 bases, leaving 20 bases between the germline ends. Germline V gene sequence: CDR1 MNHEY, CDR2 SVGEGT. DNA of the CDR3: TGTGCCAGCACCCAAGGCGATTATGCGGGAAGCACAGATACGCAGTATTTT. It encodes CASTQGDYAGSTDTQYF.

This clonotype was seen only a few times. V is TRBV15 and J is TRBJ1-3; 9 nucleotides agree with TRBD1. The CDR3 covers 16 residues. Germline assignment: CDR1 LNHNV and CDR2 YYDKDF (reference sequence). Trimming cost V 4 bases and J 1 base; bases outside gene matches: 5. The CDR3 spells CATSTRDRDSGNTIYF. The CDR3 nucleotides read TGTGCCACCAGCACACGGGACAGGGATTCTGGAAACACCATATATTTT.

The rearrangement joins TRBV5-1 to TRBJ1-2; D is possibly TRBD1 (6 bases). Germline V lookup: CDR1 SGHRS, CDR2 YFSETQ. Trimming shortened V by 4 bases and J by 3 bases, and 16 bases separated the two germline ends. The CDR3 is 15 amino acids. CDR3 region: CASSPLGGSHYGYTF. The CDR3, as DNA: TGCGCCAGCAGCCCGCTGGGGGGCTCCCACTATGGCTACACCTTC.

The V call is TRBV7-8, the J call TRBJ2-7, with TRBD2 matching over 14 bases. Trimming at V came to 3 bases and at J to 7 bases, leaving 8 bases not matched to a gene. CDR1 and CDR2 from the germline V gene are SGHVS and FQNEAQ. The CDR3 spans 16 residues. DNA of the CDR3: TGTGCCAGCAGCTTTGGGACTAGCGGGAGTATGGGGGAGCAGTACTTC. Translating gives CASSFGTSGSMGEQYF.

The V and J genes are TRBV6-1 and TRBJ2-7; 9 nucleotides agree with TRBD1. The CDR3 has 14 residues. Germline CDR1 MNHNS, CDR2 SASEGT. V was pared by 2 bases and J by 2 bases, with 1 base of the junction left unmatched. CDR3 amino acids: CASSERQGAYEQYV. CDR3 DNA: TGTGCCAGCAGTGAACGACAGGGGGCCTACGAGCAGTACGTC.

The genes are TRBV3-1 and TRBJ2-6, with unresolved D. V was shortened by 3 bases and J by 0 bases, with 15 bases between the two germline ends. CDR3 length: 18 residues. CDR1 and CDR2 from the germline V gene are LGHDT and YNNKEL (reference sequence). The CDR3 loop is CASSHRNTLLSGANVLTF. The CDR3 region has the DNA TGTGCCAGCAGCCATCGAAATACTCTCCTCTCTGGGGCCAACGTCCTGACTTTC. Filled out from reference TRBV3-1 and TRBJ2-6, the complete variable domain reads DTAVSQTPKYLVTQMGNDKSIKCEQNLGHDTMYWYKQDSKKFLKIMFSYNNKELIINETVPNRFSPKSPDKAHLNLHINSLELGDSAVYFCASSHRNTLLSGANVLTFGAGSRLTVL.

The V gene is TRBV6-5, the J gene TRBJ2-6; TRBD1 matches 7 bases. Unmatched junction bases numbered 13, after V lost 6 bases and J lost 11 bases. CDR3 length: 15 residues. Germline lookup yields CDR1 MNHEY and CDR2 SVGAGI. CDR3 loop: CASSYRQGSPYVLTF. CDR3 DNA sequence: TGTGCCAGCAGCTACCGACAGGGAAGTCCCTACGTCCTGACTTTC.

This sequence joins TRBV5-1 and TRBJ2-5, with 11 bases lining up with TRBD1. J lost 2 bases, V lost 8 bases, and 8 bases had no gene match. The CDR3 is 15 amino acids. CDR1 and CDR2 from the germline V gene are SGHRS and YFSETQ. Here the CDR3 reads CASRNRDRGQETQYF. The CDR3, as DNA: TGCGCCAGTCGGAACCGGGACAGGGGGCAAGAGACCCAGTACTTC.

The chain is built from TRBV2 and TRBJ2-4; TRBD2 might be the D (5 bases). Germline V gene data show CDR1 as SNHLY and CDR2 as FYNNEI. Trimming removed 4 bases at V and 5 bases at J, with 6 bases between. The CDR3 has 12 amino acids. In nucleotides, the CDR3 is TGTGCCAGCAGTGCCGGGGAAAACATTCAGTACTTC. This gives the protein CASSAGENIQYF.

This chain links TRBV29-1 with TRBJ2-2; D gene ambiguous. The ends were cut back, 2 bases at V and 0 bases at J, with 7 bases in the middle. Germline V lookup: CDR1 SQVTM, CDR2 ANQGSEA. The CDR3 loop spans 14 amino acids. The CDR3 nucleotides read TGCAGCGTTGAAAGGCAGACGAACACCGGGGAGCTGTTTTTT. Translation: CSVERQTNTGELFF.

V is TRBV6-2 or TRBV6-3 and J is TRBJ1-6, with D unresolved. Germline CDR1 and CDR2: MNHEY and SVGEGT. The CDR3 loop spans 14 amino acids. The V end lost 2 bases, the J end lost 5 bases, and 7 bases lay between the germline ends. CDR3 sequence reads: CASSYRPDNSPLHF. CDR3 DNA: TGTGCCAGCAGTTACAGGCCAGATAATTCACCCCTCCACTTT.

V and J are TRBV11-2 and TRBJ2-6; D gene unclear. This CDR3 has 14 residues. V was trimmed by 7 bases and J by 3 bases, leaving 10 bases between them. CDR1 SGHAT and CDR2 FQNNGV come from the germline V gene. CDR3 sequence (DNA): TGTGCCAGCACCATAGGTGGTGGGGCCAACGTCCTGACTTTC. Translation: CASTIGGGANVLTF.

This clonotype showed up many times. CDR3 region: CASGDRTAYGYTF. CDR3 nucleotide sequence: TGCGCCAGCGGCGATCGGACAGCCTATGGCTACACCTTC. The rearrangement links TRBV5-1 to TRBJ1-2; a possible D gene is TRBD1 (6 bases). The CDR3 runs to 13 residues. Trimming removed 7 bases from V and 4 bases from J, with 14 bases in between. Germline CDR1 SGHRS, CDR2 YFSETQ.

This sequence joins TRBV28 and TRBJ2-3; D not certain. Germline lookup yields CDR1 MDHEN and CDR2 SYDVKM. This CDR3 comprises 16 residues. V lost 5 bases and J 3 bases, leaving 18 bases between the germline ends. The CDR3 here is CASSTFDRVMTDTQYF. In DNA form, the CDR3 reads TGTGCCAGCAGTACCTTCGACCGGGTTATGACAGATACGCAGTATTTT.

The chain carries TRBV12-3 or TRBV12-4 and TRBJ1-1; D may be TRBD1 (5 bases). This CDR3 has 17 amino acids. The ends were cut back, 1 base at V and 0 bases at J, with 15 bases in the middle. This CDR3 is CASSLEQGGFLNTEAFF. CDR3 nucleotide sequence: TGTGCCAGCAGTTTAGAGCAGGGAGGGTTCTTGAACACTGAAGCTTTCTTT.

This clonotype showed up just a few times. The chain combines TRBV10-3 with TRBJ2-2; D unresolved. Trimming took 6 bases from V and 1 from J, leaving 3 bases between them. The CDR3 runs 12 residues. Germline V gene data show CDR1 as ENHRY and CDR2 as SYGVKD. In nucleotides, the CDR3 is TGTGCCATCAGACAGAACACCGGGGAGCTGTTTTTT. Its protein is CAIRQNTGELFF.

This clonotype was counted between two and nine times. V and J are TRBV10-3 and TRBJ2-1, with D perhaps given as TRBD1 or TRBD2 (5 bases each). This CDR3 region has 16 residues. The germline gives CDR1 ENHRY, CDR2 SYGVKD. Trimming cost V 5 bases and J 5 bases, with 19 bases left between them. CDR3 amino acids: CAISIRAGEGDNEQFF. In DNA, the CDR3 is TGTGCCATCAGTATCCGGGCCGGGGAAGGGGACAATGAGCAGTTCTTC.

This clonotype was counted a few times. CDR3 nucleotides: TGCAGCGCCAACTGGGGACTAGCGGGTCGGCAGTATTTT. Its translation is CSANWGLAGRQYF. The chain has TRBV29-1 and TRBJ2-3; 12 positions agree with TRBD2. Germline assignment: CDR1 SQVTM and CDR2 ANQGSEA. CDR3 length: 13 amino acids. The trim removed 7 bases at V and 11 bases at J, leaving 10 bases unmatched.

There are a few counts of this clonotype. This chain links TRBV10-3 with TRBJ2-1; D is uncertain. The CDR3 spans 13 residues. The germline CDR1 and CDR2 sequences are ENHRY and SYGVKD. Trimming stripped 3 bases from V and 6 bases from J, with 9 bases between. The CDR3: CAISDHSGNEQFF. CDR3 nucleotide sequence: TGTGCCATCAGTGACCACTCCGGCAATGAGCAGTTCTTC.

In this sample, this clonotype turned up a few times. The V and J genes are TRBV12-3 or TRBV12-4 and TRBJ1-2; D gene uncertain. This CDR3 spans 13 amino acids. The ends were cut back, 1 base at V and 5 bases at J, with 8 bases in the middle. The CDR3 region has the DNA TGTGCCAGCAGTTTAGGGGAAAAGTATGGCTACACCTTC. This sequence encodes CASSLGEKYGYTF.

This clonotype came up a few times. The chain recombines TRBV3-1 with TRBJ1-1; D possibly corresponds to TRBD1 (5 bases). Trimming took 5 bases from V and 3 from J, leaving 16 bases between them. The CDR3 runs 15 residues. The germline V gene has CDR1 LGHDT and CDR2 YNNKEL (reference sequence). As DNA, the CDR3 is TGTGCCAGCAGCTTCCGCGGGGGGACGGACACTGAAGCTTTCTTT. Its translation: CASSFRGGTDTEAFF.

The rearrangement joins TRBV5-1 to TRBJ2-5; no firm D call. This CDR3 comprises 15 residues. V was trimmed by 0 bases and J by 2 bases, leaving 11 bases between them. Per the germline V gene, CDR1 is SGHRS and CDR2 is YFSETQ. The CDR3 is CASSLASGEQETQYF. Written as DNA, the CDR3 is TGCGCCAGCAGCTTGGCGTCAGGCGAACAAGAGACCCAGTACTTC.

The V and J genes are TRBV12-3 or TRBV12-4 and TRBJ2-5, with 11 bases matching TRBD2. CDR3 length equals 16 residues. V lost 4 bases to trimming and J lost 0 bases; unmatched junction nucleotides: 4. The CDR3 here is CASSYSGREYQETQYF. CDR3 bases: TGTGCCAGCAGTTATAGCGGGAGGGAGTACCAAGAGACCCAGTACTTC.

The table lists this clonotype with a few counts. The chain recombines TRBV24-1 with TRBJ2-1; D ambiguous. CDR1 and CDR2 from the germline V gene are KGHDR and SFDVKD. This CDR3 is 16 amino acids long. Deletions cut 5 bases from V and 6 bases from J, with 19 bases between. The CDR3 region has the DNA TGTGCCACCAGTGGCGCAGCCCCGGCGAATTCCAATGAGCAGTTCTTC. Residues: CATSGAAPANSNEQFF.

The sample holds many counts of this clonotype. The rearrangement uses TRBV5-1 and TRBJ2-2, with a tentative D call TRBD1 (6 bases). The germline gives CDR1 SGHRS, CDR2 YFSETQ. Trimming took 1 base from V and 0 from J, leaving 13 bases between them. The CDR3 is 17 residues long. The CDR3 loop is CASSLRRGGSNTGELFF. The CDR3 DNA sequence: TGCGCCAGCAGCTTGCGGCGAGGGGGATCGAACACCGGGGAGCTGTTTTTT.